This T cell receptor (beta chain) was profiled in a study of cytomegalovirus exposure and HLA in healthy donors. Study summary: Among the 370 or so donors who were genotyped, about 79% fell in the genetic ancestry cluster that is associated with self-reported Caucasian donors.

General observations from the study: High sensitivity and specificity were reportedly achieved when the classifier diagnosed cytomegalovirus status. Using a false discovery rate of 0.05, a later analysis showed that about 16,000 TCR beta sequences were associated with HLA alleles. In a later analysis, TCR association rates varied by HLA locus: DRB1 most, HLA-C fewest.

Of note for this clone: Its antigen is currently unknown.

V shed 4 bases and J shed 5 bases, with 15 bases lying between them. Germline loops: CDR1 KGHSH, CDR2 LQKENI. The CDR3 runs to 14 residues. Primers for the PCR totalled 60 Vbeta and 13 Jbeta. Clones were read by immunoSEQ multiplex PCR, and TCRdb kept only the in-frame ones, dropping some. Counted here are 120,000 to 150,000 clones, over 75% occurring once; the ten biggest clones make up less than 3.5%. The genes are TRBV18 and TRBJ2-7; maybe TRBD2 (5 bases). Material for sequencing was PBMCs. The TCR comes from a woman in her twenties or thirties in good health and CMV-seronegative. CDR3 coding DNA: TGTGCCAGCTCACAGGACTTAAGAGGGAACGAGCAGTACTTC. This encodes CASSQDLRGNEQYF.